This T cell receptor beta chain was sequenced during a study of blood T cells in healthy people across ages. Across the study: About one barcoded beta molecule per two T cells was the capture yield of template switching. Study-level points and caveats: Donor CMV infection status was unknown, possibly confounding age-related changes in expanded clonotypes.

The donors, all healthy, were Caucasians living in Russia, aged about 6 to 90. After removal of 0 bases from V and 6 bases from J, the junction contained 11 bases not matched to a gene. The germline V gene has CDR1 LGHNA and CDR2 YNFKEQ. The CDR3 runs 17 residues. The sample holds a few counts of this clonotype. The antigen remains unidentified. A second PCR, run for about 7 to 12 cycles, used a sample-barcoded 5' primer plus a J-beta primer mix. Every cDNA molecule bore a tag from a template-switch adaptor containing 12 random nucleotides. TCRdb used MiXCR to reprocess the 5' RACE reads, holding one entry per CDR3 protein. Of about 800,000 distinct CDR3 sequences detected, roughly 64% appear once; the ten largest clones hold approximately 20%.

The sample taken for sequencing was blood. This chain joins TRBV4-2 and TRBJ1-2, with 9 bases fitting TRBD1. The TCR comes from a man younger than 40 in good health. This CDR3 is CASSQEGTGLFIDGYTF. In DNA, the CDR3 is TGTGCCAGCAGCCAAGAAGGGACAGGGCTTTTTATTGATGGCTACACCTTC.